One and the same sample provided the 32 T cell receptor beta chains below, sequenced in a study of Graves' ophthalmopathy and Graves' hyperthyroidism (dated by TCRdb to the late 2010s). The sequencer listed for this sample is Illumina HiSeq 2000. For repertoire sequencing, the TCR beta CDR3 regions were amplified from RNA transcripts. The first round of RT-PCR was done with HTBI primers and the Qiagen OneStep RT-PCR kit, and was followed by a second round of multiplex PCR, then size selection and purification. In TCRdb, the public reads were trimmed at Q25 with fastp and aligned with MiXCR, with productive beta chains retained. Rows matching on CDR3 protein sequence are summarized as one entry with the most common DNA and genes. For this sample the table gives approximately 640,000 distinct CDR3 sequences, of which about 40% were detected only once. 3% to 3.5% of the sample lies in the top ten. Sample: peripheral blood. The receptors come from an adult man with Graves' ophthalmopathy.

A single count supports this clonotype. The chain recombines TRBV2 with TRBJ1-1, with D unclear. CDR3 length: 19 residues. V was cut by 2 bases and J by 5 bases, with 27 bases left in between. CDR1 is SNHLY and CDR2 is FYNNEI in the germline V gene. CDR3 DNA sequence: TGTGCCAGCAGTGAATTCGGGAACACCGGGGAGCTGAGGAGTACTGAAGCTTTCTTT. Encoded protein: CASSEFGNTGELRSTEAFF.

This clonotype was counted ten times or more. At one end the junction does not follow the germline gene, possibly because of a read error. This chain uses TRBV15 with TRBJ2-6; TRBD1 agrees at 7 bases. This CDR3 region has 16 residues. CDR1 and CDR2 from the germline V gene are LNHNV and YYDKDF (reference sequence). CDR3 sequence reads: CATREGAGSGANVPTF. Here the CDR3 DNA reads TGTGCCACCAGAGAGGGGGCCGGCTCTGGGGCCAACGTCCCGACTTTC. Complete variable domain (other parts from reference TRBV15 and TRBJ2-6): DAMVIQNPRYQVTQFGKPVTLSCSQTLNHNVMYWYQQKSSQAPKLLFHYYDKDFNNEADTPDNFQSRRPNTSFCFLDIRSPGLGDTAMYLCATREGAGSGANVPTFGAGSRLTVL.

This clonotype was seen a single time. One end of the junction fails to match germline, which may point to a read error. The chain employs TRBV9 and TRBJ2-3; the D gene is possibly TRBD1 (6 bases). The CDR3 is made up of 17 amino acids. The germline CDR1 and CDR2 sequences are SGDLS and YYNGEE. The CDR3 region is CASSVDPRQDSTGTQYF. For the CDR3, the DNA is TGTGCCAGCAGCGTAGACCCCAGACAGGACAGCACAGGTACGCAGTATTTT. The variable domain in full, with the rest retrieved from reference TRBV9 and TRBJ2-3, is DSGVTQTPKHLITATGQRVTLRCSPRSGDLSVYWYQQSLDQGLQFLIQYYNGEERAKGNILERFSAQQFPDLHSELNLSSLELGDSALYFCASSVDPRQDSTGTQYFGPGTRLTVL.

A few counts support this clonotype. The chain employs TRBV2 and TRBJ1-1; D ambiguous. This CDR3 is 15 amino acids long. Trimming stripped 6 bases from V and 2 bases from J, with 16 bases between. CDR1 SNHLY and CDR2 FYNNEI come from the germline V gene. The CDR3 DNA is TGTGCCAGCAGCTTGGGGAGCAGTTTAAACACTGAAGCTTTCTTT. Translation: CASSLGSSLNTEAFF.

This clonotype has ten or more counts. This chain uses TRBV2 with TRBJ1-3; D is ambiguous. Germline V gene data show CDR1 as SNHLY and CDR2 as FYNNEI. The CDR3 contains 13 residues. Trimming shortened V by 7 bases and J by 2 bases, and 9 bases separated the two germline ends. The CDR3 loop is CASKSKAGNTIYF. The CDR3, as DNA: TGTGCCAGCAAATCGAAGGCTGGAAACACCATATATTTT. Full variable domain (outside the CDR3, taken from reference TRBV2 and TRBJ1-3): EPEVTQTPSHQVTQMGQEVILRCVPISNHLYFYWYRQILGQKVEFLVSFYNNEISEKSEIFDDQFSVERPDGSNFTLKIRSTKLEDSAMYFCASKSKAGNTIYFGEGSWLTVV.

This clonotype was detected a few times. The J gene is TRBJ1-5, the V gene TRBV4-2, with a possible D match to TRBD1 (5 bases). The CDR3 runs to 15 residues. V lost 0 bases and J 5 bases, leaving 11 bases between the germline ends. Germline CDR1 LGHNA, CDR2 YNFKEQ. CDR3 in DNA: TGTGCCAGCAGCCAAGATAGGGGAATTCATCAGCCCCAGCATTTT. It is translated as CASSQDRGIHQPQHF.

This clonotype turned up a few times. V gene TRBV14 combines with J gene TRBJ1-1; TRBD1 is a possible D gene (6 bases). Per the germline V gene, CDR1 is SGHDN and CDR2 is FVKESK. Trimming cost V 5 bases and J 7 bases, with 20 bases left between them. The CDR3 covers 15 residues. CDR3 region: CASSTREQGRDEAFF. CDR3 in DNA: TGTGCCAGCAGCACCCGGGAACAGGGAAGAGATGAAGCTTTCTTT.

The CDR3 DNA follows: TGTGCCAGCAGCGCCGAGGACAGGGCAACTCCCTACGAGCAGTACTTC. This translates into CASSAEDRATPYEQYF. The chain links TRBV9 to TRBJ2-7, with TRBD1 matching 8 bases. The CDR3 sequence is 16 residues long. Germline CDR1 is SGDLS and CDR2 is YYNGEE. Losses at the gene ends were 3 bases for V and 2 bases for J; bases not matched to a gene: 10.

This clonotype was seen only once. This may stem from a read error, because a much larger clone lies one nucleotide away. The V gene is TRBV20-1, the J gene TRBJ2-7; TRBD1 matches 10 bases. Germline lookup yields CDR1 DFQATT and CDR2 SNEGSKA (reference sequence). The CDR3 totals 14 residues. V gave up 1 base and J gave up 2 bases; unmatched junction bases: 2. The CDR3 DNA reads as TGCAGTGCTAGAGGGGGACAGGGGACCTACGAGCAGTACTTC. This gives the protein CSARGGQGTYEQYF.

The chain carries TRBV7-9 and TRBJ2-2; D not resolved. CDR3 size: 14 residues. Looked up from germline, CDR1 is SEHNR and CDR2 is FQNEAQ (reference sequence). V dropped 11 bases and J dropped 2 bases, with 15 bases sitting between them. The CDR3 DNA reads as TGTGCCTGGAGTACCACAAGTAACACCGGGGAGCTGTTTTTT. It codes for CAWSTTSNTGELFF.

As concerns this clonotype: The final CDR3 position lacks the conserved phenylalanine or tryptophan, pointing to a likely read error. This sequence joins TRBV29-1 and TRBJ2-1; D is undetermined. CDR1 is SQVTM and CDR2 is ANQGSEA in the germline V gene. Trimming removed 2 bases from V and 7 bases from J, with 9 bases in between. This CDR3 is 12 amino acids long. The CDR3 loop reads CSVERAINEQFL. The DNA for the CDR3 is TGCAGCGTTGAAAGGGCCATAAATGAGCAGTTCTTG.

A few counts support this clonotype. With a much larger clone just one base away, this may be a read error. The chain combines TRBV15 with TRBJ2-5; TRBD1 matches 8 bases. This CDR3 region has 10 residues. Germline V gives CDR1 LNHNV, CDR2 YYDKDF (reference sequence). The trim removed 11 bases at V and 7 bases at J, leaving 3 bases unmatched. CDR3 sequence reads: CAAGTGTQYF. CDR3 sequence (DNA): TGTGCCGCGGGGACAGGGACCCAGTACTTC.

Notes on this clonotype: A much more abundant neighbour one base away suggests this may be a read error. The chain has TRBV10-3 and TRBJ1-1; maybe TRBD1 (5 bases). From germline, CDR1 is ENHRY and CDR2 SYGVKD. There are 14 residues in the CDR3. The CDR3 protein is CASSPLTDNTEALF. The CDR3 DNA reads as TGTGCCAGCAGTCCGTTGACAGATAACACTGAAGCTCTCTTT.

This clonotype was counted a few times. The chain uses TRBV7-9 and TRBJ2-3; 7 bases are a match to TRBD2. This CDR3 is 12 amino acids long. The germline V gene encodes CDR1 SEHNR and CDR2 FQNEAQ (reference sequence). V trimming: 6 bases; J trimming: 8 bases; junction bases outside the gene matches: 5. The CDR3 region is CASSRGVGTQYF. CDR3 nucleotide sequence: TGTGCCAGCAGTCGGGGGGTTGGTACGCAGTATTTT.

This clonotype showed up many times. This chain joins TRBV7-9 and TRBJ1-1, with unresolved D. Germline V gene data show CDR1 as SEHNR and CDR2 as FQNEAQ (reference sequence). CDR3 size: 14 residues. With 1 base removed from V and 7 bases from J, the gap between germline ends came to 13 bases. For the CDR3, the DNA is TGTGCCAGCAGCTTAGTGGAGTCTCGGCGTGAAGCTTTCTTT. Encoded protein: CASSLVESRREAFF.

Comments on this clonotype: Lacking the conserved final phenylalanine or tryptophan, this CDR3 likely reflects a read error. This chain joins TRBV25-1 and TRBJ1-2; 12 bases line up with TRBD1. The CDR3 extends over 17 amino acids. The V and J ends lost 5 bases and 6 bases, in that order; junction bases with no gene match: 13. Germline CDR1 MGHDK, CDR2 SYGVNS. The CDR3: CASSLTRDRGHQNGYTL. As DNA, the CDR3 is TGTGCCAGCAGTTTAACCCGGGACAGGGGGCATCAGAATGGCTACACCCTC.

This sequence joins TRBV10-3 and TRBJ2-6; D ambiguous. The germline V gene has CDR1 ENHRY and CDR2 SYGVKD. V lost 4 bases and J lost 15, with 10 bases in between. This CDR3 is built from 11 residues. CDR3 protein: CAISASTGLTF. CDR3 sequence (DNA): TGTGCCATCAGTGCCTCGACCGGCCTGACTTTC.

The genes are TRBV10-2 and TRBJ1-5; tentative D call: TRBD1 (5 bases). The CDR3 covers 16 residues. Deletions cut 3 bases from V and 2 bases from J, with 14 bases between. Germline CDR1 is WSHSY and CDR2 is SAAADI. CDR3 protein: CASSDQGRHGNQPQHF. CDR3 nucleotide sequence: TGCGCCAGCAGTGATCAGGGCAGGCATGGCAATCAGCCCCAGCATTTT.

Notes on this clonotype: The CDR3 ends on some other residue instead of the conserved phenylalanine or tryptophan, so this is likely a read error. The chain carries TRBV5-5 and TRBJ2-5, with D perhaps TRBD2 (5 bases). The CDR3 runs 17 residues. V was clipped by 2 bases and J by 5 bases, with 22 bases between them. Germline V gives CDR1 SGHKS, CDR2 YYEKEE (reference sequence). The CDR3 sequence: CASSLPGPEALRETQYL. CDR3 in DNA: TGTGCCAGCAGCTTACCTGGACCGGAGGCCCTCCGGGAGACCCAGTACTTA.

Many counts were recorded for this clonotype. The CDR3 loop is CASSPWRGSGNTIYF. CDR3 coding DNA: TGTGCCAGCAGTCCATGGCGGGGCTCTGGAAACACCATATATTTT. The rearrangement uses TRBV7-2 and TRBJ1-3, with D unclear. Trimming left V 6 bases short and J 0 bases short, with 12 bases between. Germline V gives CDR1 SGHTA, CDR2 FQGNSA. CDR3 length: 15 amino acids.

As for this clonotype: A much larger clone lies one base from this, so it may be a read error. The chain links TRBV3-1 to TRBJ1-6, with a weak D call TRBD1 (5 bases). The CDR3 spans 15 residues. CDR1 and CDR2 (germline): LGHDT, YNNKEL (reference sequence). The CDR3 spells CARSQYRQGWSPLHF. The CDR3 bases are TGTGCCCGCAGCCAATACCGTCAGGGTTGGTCACCCCTCCACTTT.

This chain joins TRBV9 and TRBJ2-7; 11 bases line up with TRBD1. The CDR3 sequence is 16 residues long. Germline loops: CDR1 SGDLS, CDR2 YYNGEE. V shed 0 bases, J shed 8 bases, and the junction held 10 bases outside the gene matches. The CDR3 DNA reads TGTGCCAGCAGCGTAGCGGGGCGGGGACAGGGGGATCAGCAGTACTTC. Translated, it gives CASSVAGRGQGDQQYF.

This clonotype came up a few times. This chain uses TRBV5-1 with TRBJ2-7; TRBD1 matches at 8 bases. The CDR3 runs to 12 residues. Germline CDR1 and CDR2: SGHRS and YFSETQ. Trimming took 5 bases from V and 5 from J; bases not matched to a gene: 3. The CDR3 DNA follows: TGCGCCAGCAGGACAGGGGAGAACGAGCAGTACTTC. The encoded protein is CASRTGENEQYF.

Here the CDR3 DNA reads TGTGCCAGCAGTGAAGGGGCGCAGTACTTC. Protein: CASSEGAQYF. V is TRBV2 and J is TRBJ2-5; no reliable D call. Per the germline V gene, CDR1 is SNHLY and CDR2 is FYNNEI. This CDR3 has 10 amino acids. V gave up 1 base and J gave up 11 bases, with 5 bases separating them.

The chain has TRBV10-3 and TRBJ2-7, with D perhaps matching TRBD2 (6 bases). V lost 4 bases and J lost 2, with 12 bases in between. The CDR3 runs 14 residues. Germline lookup yields CDR1 ENHRY and CDR2 SYGVKD. The CDR3 coding sequence is TGTGCCATCAGTGGCACTAGCAACCCCTACGAGCAGTACTTC. Protein product: CAISGTSNPYEQYF.

Concerning this clonotype: A much larger clone sits a single nucleotide away, making a read error possible. In this CDR3 the conserved last residue, phenylalanine or tryptophan, is missing, so a read error is likely. J is TRBJ2-5 and V is TRBV7-8; 7 positions match TRBD2. Germline CDR1 and CDR2: SGHVS and FQNEAQ. Trimming took 3 bases from V and 5 from J; bases not matched to a gene: 6. CDR3 length equals 14 residues. The CDR3 bases are TGTGCCAGCAGCTTTGGGAGGGGCCGCGAGACCCAGTACCTC. Protein sequence: CASSFGRGRETQYL.

The chain is built from TRBV2 and TRBJ1-2; D is unresolved. V lost 0 bases to trimming and J lost 2 bases, with 7 bases between them. Germline CDR1 SNHLY, CDR2 FYNNEI. The CDR3 has 14 amino acids. Written as DNA, the CDR3 is TGTGCCAGCAGTGAAGCCACTAGGAACTATGGCTACACCTTC. It specifies CASSEATRNYGYTF.

The CDR3 spells CASSRPPTGRNTEAFF. CDR3 DNA sequence: TGTGCCAGCAGCCGACCCCCGACAGGGAGGAACACTGAAGCTTTCTTT. The V call is TRBV11-2, the J call TRBJ1-1, with 7 bases aligning to TRBD1. CDR1 is SGHAT, CDR2 FQNNGV, per germline. Unmatched junction bases numbered 10, after V lost 5 bases and J lost 1 base. This CDR3 region has 16 residues.

The V call is TRBV29-1, the J call TRBJ1-4; tentative D call: TRBD1 (5 bases). The ends were cut back, 6 bases at V and 7 bases at J, with 12 bases in the middle. Germline loops: CDR1 SQVTM, CDR2 ANQGSEA. CDR3 length equals 12 residues. CDR3 residues: CSVEGLAEKLFF. In DNA, the CDR3 is TGCAGCGTAGAGGGGCTAGCTGAAAAACTGTTTTTT. The full variable domain, with the rest looked up from reference TRBV29-1 and TRBJ1-4, is SAVISQKPSRDICQRGTSLTIQCQVDSQVTMMFWYRQQPGQSLTLIATANQGSEATYESGFVIDKFPISRPNLTFSTLTVSNMSPEDSSIYLCSVEGLAEKLFFGSGTQLSVL.

The rearrangement uses TRBV12-3 or TRBV12-4 and TRBJ2-5, with a weak D call TRBD2 (5 bases). V shed 8 bases and J shed 4 bases, with 20 bases lying between them. CDR3 length equals 15 residues. The CDR3 region is CASSPLGGSVETQYF. CDR3 nucleotide sequence: TGTGCCAGCTCACCTTTGGGCGGGTCGGTAGAGACCCAGTACTTC.

The count of this clonotype is one. CDR3 region: CATTPGPGELFF. The CDR3 DNA sequence: TGTGCCACGACACCAGGCCCCGGGGAGCTGTTTTTT. The chain carries TRBV6-5 and TRBJ2-2; D uncertain. Looked up from germline, CDR1 is MNHEY and CDR2 is SVGAGI. The CDR3 runs to 12 residues. V lost 10 bases to trimming and J lost 6 bases, with 12 bases between them.

This clonotype appeared a few times. V gene TRBV30 combines with J gene TRBJ2-5; 7 nucleotides agree with TRBD2. Germline loops: CDR1 GTSNPN, CDR2 SVGIG (reference sequence). Trimming took 2 bases from V and 3 from J; bases not matched to a gene: 6. The CDR3 covers 14 residues. The CDR3 DNA reads as TGTGCCTGGAGTAGAGGGAGGGCGGAAGAGACCCAGTACTTC. Translated: CAWSRGRAEETQYF.